These 16 T cell receptor beta chains share one sample of origin, sequenced in a study of cytomegalovirus exposure and HLA in healthy donors. The table came from immunoSEQ multiplex PCR; TCRdb's copy has only in-frame clones and leaves some out. Here the sample spans about 250,000 clones, about 88% being singletons. Material: PBMCs. The source is a young man in good health and CMV-seropositive.

In its sample, this clone was seen once. The rearrangement joins TRBV11-2 to TRBJ2-1, with no clear D. CDR3 size: 14 residues. Trimming left V 3 bases short and J 5 bases short, with 11 bases between. Germline V gene lookup returns CDR1 SGHAT and CDR2 FQNNGV. The CDR3 nucleotides are TGTGCCAGCAGCTTTTTGAGATCGCACAATGAGCAGTTCTTC. It encodes CASSFLRSHNEQFF.

The chain has TRBV5-6 and TRBJ1-2; D not resolved. V was trimmed by 0 bases and J by 8 bases, leaving 14 bases between them. This CDR3 contains 14 residues. Germline loops: CDR1 SGHDT, CDR2 YYEEEE. The CDR3 is CASSLAGRAEGYTF. The CDR3 region has the DNA TGTGCCAGCAGCTTGGCCGGGCGGGCCGAAGGCTACACCTTC.

J is TRBJ1-1 and V is TRBV5-1, with 7 nucleotides matching TRBD1. In germline, CDR1 is SGHRS, CDR2 YFSETQ. This CDR3 contains 15 residues. Unmatched junction bases numbered 7, after V lost 5 bases and J lost 0 bases. The CDR3 DNA reads as TGCGCCAGCAGTTCCGGGACAGCCATGAACACTGAAGCTTTCTTT. Encoded protein: CASSSGTAMNTEAFF.

This chain uses TRBV15 with TRBJ1-1, with 7 nucleotides matching TRBD1. Germline V gene data show CDR1 as LNHNV and CDR2 as YYDKDF (reference sequence). This CDR3 contains 16 residues. Trimming took 3 bases from V and 0 from J; bases not matched to a gene: 7. Here the CDR3 reads CATSSYPGQMNTEAFF. CDR3 nucleotides: TGTGCCACCAGCAGTTACCCGGGACAGATGAACACTGAAGCTTTCTTT.

This clone has a handful of counts. The chain uses TRBV9 and TRBJ2-7; D is ambiguous. Germline V gene data show CDR1 as SGDLS and CDR2 as YYNGEE. The CDR3 is made up of 14 amino acids. V shed 0 bases and J shed 1 base, with 8 bases lying between them. CDR3: CASSVAVGSYEQYF. The CDR3 DNA reads as TGTGCCAGCAGCGTAGCAGTAGGATCCTACGAGCAGTACTTC.

This clone was detected only once. The rearrangement joins TRBV28 to TRBJ2-7; weak D call: TRBD1 (8 bases). The V end was cut by 3 bases, the J end by 6 bases, with 15 bases between. The CDR3 spans 14 residues. In germline, CDR1 is MDHEN, CDR2 SYDVKM. CDR3: CASSFITGGGEQYF. Written as DNA, the CDR3 is TGTGCCAGCAGTTTTATAACAGGGGGGGGCGAGCAGTACTTC.

This sequence joins TRBV5-6 and TRBJ2-1; D gene ambiguous. Trimming pared 2 bases from V and 2 bases from J, leaving 14 bases between. Germline V CDR1 and CDR2: SGHDT, YYEEEE. The CDR3 has 16 residues. This CDR3 is CASSFSLTAAYNEQFF. CDR3 nucleotide sequence: TGTGCCAGCAGCTTCTCGTTGACTGCTGCCTACAATGAGCAGTTCTTC.

The genes are TRBV7-6 and TRBJ2-7; D might be TRBD2 (6 bases). The V and J ends lost 4 bases and 7 bases respectively, with 14 bases between them. The CDR3 totals 13 residues. Per the germline V gene, CDR1 is SGHVS and CDR2 is FNYEAQ. CDR3 amino acids: CASSYGGAGEQYF. CDR3 DNA sequence: TGTGCCAGCAGCTACGGAGGGGCGGGGGAGCAGTACTTC.

The J gene is TRBJ2-4, the V gene TRBV29-1; D is perhaps TRBD1 (5 bases). V was cut by 4 bases and J by 6 bases, with 7 bases left in between. This CDR3 is built from 11 residues. Germline CDR1 reads SQVTM; CDR2 reads ANQGSEA. DNA for the CDR3: TGCAGCGTTGTCCAGGGAAACATTCAGTACTTC. Encoded protein: CSVVQGNIQYF. Drawing the rest from reference TRBV29-1 and TRBJ2-4, the complete variable domain is SAVISQKPSRDICQRGTSLTIQCQVDSQVTMMFWYRQQPGQSLTLIATANQGSEATYESGFVIDKFPISRPNLTFSTLTVSNMSPEDSSIYLCSVVQGNIQYFGAGTRLSVL.

This clone was seen only once. V gene TRBV6-1 combines with J gene TRBJ1-2; D remains unclear. The CDR3 consists of 16 residues. Germline loops: CDR1 MNHNS, CDR2 SASEGT. Trimming pared 0 bases from V and 4 bases from J, leaving 15 bases between. The CDR3 nucleotides read TGTGCCAGCAGTGAAGCGGGAACCCCTCGGAGCTATGGCTACACCTTC. Protein sequence: CASSEAGTPRSYGYTF.

The V gene is TRBV7-9, the J gene TRBJ2-7, with TRBD1 identical over 7 bases. CDR3 length equals 16 residues. Germline V gene lookup returns CDR1 SEHNR and CDR2 FQNEAQ (reference sequence). The V segment lost 4 bases and the J segment 3 bases; nucleotides outside the gene matches: 12. CDR3 in amino acids: CASSSDPGGALYEQYF. CDR3 bases: TGTGCCAGCAGCTCAGACCCAGGGGGTGCTCTCTACGAGCAGTACTTC.

The CDR3 region has the DNA TGTGCCAGCAGCTCCGGGACTAGCGGGAGTTACAGCTCCTACGAGCAGTACTTC. Its protein product is CASSSGTSGSYSSYEQYF. The chain is built from TRBV5-4 and TRBJ2-7; 14 bases map to TRBD2. V was pared by 3 bases and J by 0 bases, with 8 bases of the junction left unmatched. This CDR3 contains 18 residues. Germline CDR1 reads SGHNT; CDR2 reads YYREEE (reference sequence).

V is TRBV29-1 and J is TRBJ2-1, with 12 positions matching TRBD2. This CDR3 comprises 14 residues. With V trimmed by 4 bases and J by 9 bases, 7 bases remained unmatched. From germline, CDR1 is SQVTM and CDR2 ANQGSEA. The CDR3 sequence is CSVGRLAGEAEQFF. The CDR3 nucleotides are TGCAGCGTTGGACGACTAGCGGGAGAGGCTGAGCAGTTCTTC.

The chain combines TRBV18 with TRBJ2-7, with D perhaps matching TRBD1 (6 bases). CDR1 KGHSH and CDR2 LQKENI come from the germline V gene. V lost 5 bases and J lost 2, with 10 bases in between. The CDR3 has 13 amino acids. The CDR3 DNA reads as TGTGCCAGCTCAAGCGGACAGACCTACGAGCAGTACTTC. It specifies CASSSGQTYEQYF.

Worth noting for this clone: At one boundary the junction diverges from the germline segment, which might be a read error. The sample carries other DNA sequences with the same CDR3. This chain connects TRBV27 to TRBJ2-7, with 12 bases lining up with TRBD2. CDR1 and CDR2 from the germline V gene are MNHEY and SMNVEV (reference sequence). The CDR3 sequence is 15 residues long. DNA for the CDR3: TGTGCCAGCAGTATCGGACTAGCGGGATACTACGAGCAGTATTTC. It translates to CASSIGLAGYYEQYF.

The chain couples TRBV27 to TRBJ2-1, with D possibly being TRBD1 or TRBD2 (5 bases each). Trimming took 6 bases from V and 2 from J, leaving 11 bases between them. CDR3 length: 14 amino acids. Germline CDR1 is MNHEY and CDR2 is SMNVEV (reference sequence). The CDR3 loop reads CASRGDGAYNEQFF. For the CDR3, the DNA is TGTGCCAGCAGGGGGGACGGAGCCTACAATGAGCAGTTCTTC.